The following is a TCR beta chain sequence with its context. Germline CDR1 MDHEN, CDR2 SYDVKM. The V gene lost 6 bases and the J gene lost 2 bases, with 11 bases spanning the gap. The CDR3 covers 14 residues. This entry belongs to a study of blood T cell repertoires in COVID-19. Here immunoSEQ multiplex PCR was the method, and the copy in TCRdb shows in-frame clones only, minus some. The top ten hold approximately 4.6% of the sample, which has just over 150,000 clones, about 93% seen once. The V and J genes are TRBV28 and TRBJ1-3; D might be TRBD1 (5 bases). The receptor was isolated from a woman in her 50s with acute or convalescent COVID-19. Sequencing was carried out using peripheral blood. CDR3 in amino acids: CASSRWGAGNTIYF. Here the CDR3 DNA reads TGTGCCAGCAGCCGGTGGGGCGCTGGAAACACCATATATTTT. Together with reference TRBV28 and TRBJ1-3, the CDR3 gives the full variable domain: DVKVTQSSRYLVKRTGEKVFLECVQDMDHENMFWYRQDPGLGLRLIYFSYDVKMKEKGDIPEGYSVSREKKERFSLILESASTNQTSMYLCASSRWGAGNTIYFGEGSWLTVV.